This T cell receptor (beta chain) is from a study of neurological immune-mediated disorders. About the study: Among roughly 34 multiple sclerosis patients, about 30 were relapsing-remitting and 3 were secondary progressive.

This clonotype has at least ten counts. PBMCs stored at -80 C, numbering 2 million, were the origin of the unsorted libraries. Over 190 million TCR-beta sequences, together covering 15-18 subjects, were produced by every individual sequencing run that was carried out. TCRdb independently ran MiXCR on the 5' RACE reads; one entry per CDR3 protein. There are under 85,000 distinct CDR3 sequences in the sample; around 5% occur only once, and about 5.3% lies in the top ten. V gave up 4 bases and J gave up 7 bases; unmatched junction bases: 6. This CDR3 contains 13 residues. Germline lookup yields CDR1 SEHNR and CDR2 FQNEAQ (reference sequence).

The chain recombines TRBV7-9 with TRBJ1-1; 7 positions agree with TRBD1. Source material: PBMCs. The TCR was taken from a human donor with multiple sclerosis. The donor label of this sample is uncertain. CDR3 loop: CASSSFQGGEAFF. CDR3 nucleotide sequence: TGTGCCAGCAGCTCTTTTCAGGGGGGTGAAGCTTTCTTT.